One T cell receptor beta chain is described in this entry. The data stem from a study of T cell responses to AZD1222 COVID-19 vaccine. The length of the CDR3 is 13 residues. Germline CDR1 and CDR2: ENHRY and SYGVKD. Deletions cut 4 bases from V and 1 base from J, with 6 bases between. TCRdb keeps only in-frame clones here, not all; method: immunoSEQ multiplex PCR. The data hold nearly 35,000 clones, with 65% to 90% observed a single time. This chain uses TRBV10-3 with TRBJ2-3; D gene uncertain. The source was peripheral blood, collected on day 0 of AZD1222 vaccination. The sequence was collected from an adult in good health. Here the CDR3 DNA reads TGTGCCATCAGTGCTGCTGGCACAGATACGCAGTATTTT. Protein product: CAISAAGTDTQYF.